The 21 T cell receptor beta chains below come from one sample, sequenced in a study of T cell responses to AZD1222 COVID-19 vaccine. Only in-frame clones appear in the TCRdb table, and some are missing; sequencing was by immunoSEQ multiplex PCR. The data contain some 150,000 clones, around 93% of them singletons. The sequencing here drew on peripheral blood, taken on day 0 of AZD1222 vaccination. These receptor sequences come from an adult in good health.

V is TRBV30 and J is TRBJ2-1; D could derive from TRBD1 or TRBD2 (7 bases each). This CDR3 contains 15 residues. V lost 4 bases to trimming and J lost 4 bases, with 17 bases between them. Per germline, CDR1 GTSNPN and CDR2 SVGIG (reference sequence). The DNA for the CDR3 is TGTGCCTGGACCCAGGGGGGGGTTGGTTACAATGAGCAGTTCTTC. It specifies CAWTQGGVGYNEQFF. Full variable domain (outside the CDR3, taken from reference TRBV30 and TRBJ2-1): SQTIHQWPATLVQPVGSPLSLECTVEGTSNPNLYWYRQAAGRGLQLLFYSVGIGQISSEVPQNLSASRPQDRQFILSSKKLLLSDSGFYLCAWTQGGVGYNEQFFGPGTRLTVL.

This CDR3 reads CASSQDSGFYGYTF. CDR3 bases: TGTGCCAGCAGCCAAGATTCGGGGTTCTATGGCTACACCTTC. This chain links TRBV3-1 (or the pseudogene TRBV3-2) with TRBJ1-2; D is undetermined. CDR3 length: 14 amino acids. Germline-derived CDR1 and CDR2 are LGHDT and YNNKEL (reference sequence). V gave up 0 bases and J gave up 4 bases, with 9 bases separating them.

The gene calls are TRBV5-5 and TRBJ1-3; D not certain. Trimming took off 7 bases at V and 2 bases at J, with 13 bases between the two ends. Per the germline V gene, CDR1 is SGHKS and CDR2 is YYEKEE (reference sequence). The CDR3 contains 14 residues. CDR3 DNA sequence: TGTGCCAGCCAGACCGAACCCCCTGGAAACACCATATATTTT. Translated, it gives CASQTEPPGNTIYF. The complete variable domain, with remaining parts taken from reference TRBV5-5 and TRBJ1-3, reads DAGVTQSPTHLIKTRGQQVTLRCSPISGHKSVSWYQQVLGQGPQFIFQYYEKEERGRGNFPDRFSARQFPNYSSELNVNALLLGDSALYLCASQTEPPGNTIYFGEGSWLTVV.

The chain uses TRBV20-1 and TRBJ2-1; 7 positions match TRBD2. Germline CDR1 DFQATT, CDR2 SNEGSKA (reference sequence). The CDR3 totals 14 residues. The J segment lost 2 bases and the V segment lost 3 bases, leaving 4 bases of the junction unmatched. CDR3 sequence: CSASTGGPYNEQFF. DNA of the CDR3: TGCAGTGCTAGTACGGGGGGTCCCTACAATGAGCAGTTCTTC.

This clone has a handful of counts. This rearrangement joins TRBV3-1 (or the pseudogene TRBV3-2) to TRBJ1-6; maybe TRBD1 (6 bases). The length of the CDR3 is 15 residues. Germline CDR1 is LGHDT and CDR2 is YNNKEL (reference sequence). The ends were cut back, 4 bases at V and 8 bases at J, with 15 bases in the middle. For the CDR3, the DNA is TGTGCCAGCAGCCGAGGGGGGGTAGTTGATTCACCCCTCCACTTT. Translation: CASSRGGVVDSPLHF.

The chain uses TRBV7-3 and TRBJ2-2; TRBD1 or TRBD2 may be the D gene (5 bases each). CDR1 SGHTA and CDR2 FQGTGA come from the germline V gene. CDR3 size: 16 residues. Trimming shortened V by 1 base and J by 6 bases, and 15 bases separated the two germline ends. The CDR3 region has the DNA TGTGCCAGCAGCTTAAGAGGGGATCCGGGGTCCGGGGAGCTGTTTTTT. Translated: CASSLRGDPGSGELFF.

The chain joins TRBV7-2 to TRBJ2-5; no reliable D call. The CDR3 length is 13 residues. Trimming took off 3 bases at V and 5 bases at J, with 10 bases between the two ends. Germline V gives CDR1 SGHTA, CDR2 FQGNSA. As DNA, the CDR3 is TGTGCCAGCAGCTTGGGCCTGGGGGAGACCCAGTACTTC. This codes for CASSLGLGETQYF.

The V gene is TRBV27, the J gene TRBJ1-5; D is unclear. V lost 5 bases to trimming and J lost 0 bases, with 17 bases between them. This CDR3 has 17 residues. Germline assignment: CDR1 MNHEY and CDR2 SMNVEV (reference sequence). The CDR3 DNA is TGTGCCAGCAGTGATCGGTTCGGAGGATATAGCAATCAGCCCCAGCATTTT. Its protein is CASSDRFGGYSNQPQHF.

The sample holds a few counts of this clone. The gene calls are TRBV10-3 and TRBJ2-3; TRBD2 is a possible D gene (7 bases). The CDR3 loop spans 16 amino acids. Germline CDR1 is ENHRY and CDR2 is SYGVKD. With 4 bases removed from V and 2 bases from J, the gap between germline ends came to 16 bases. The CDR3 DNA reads TGTGCCATCAGTGCCGGTGGGGCGGGGGCCACAGATACGCAGTATTTT. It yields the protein CAISAGGAGATDTQYF.

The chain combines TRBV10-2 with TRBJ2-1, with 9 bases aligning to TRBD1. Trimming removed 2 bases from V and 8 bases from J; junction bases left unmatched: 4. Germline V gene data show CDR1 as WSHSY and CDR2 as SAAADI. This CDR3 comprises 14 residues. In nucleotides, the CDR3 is TGCGCCAGCAGTGAGCCGGGACAGGGATATGAGCAGTTCTTC. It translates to CASSEPGQGYEQFF.

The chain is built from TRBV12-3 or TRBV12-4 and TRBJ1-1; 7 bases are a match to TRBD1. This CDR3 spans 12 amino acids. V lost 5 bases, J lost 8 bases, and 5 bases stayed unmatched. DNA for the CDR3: TGTGCCAGCAGTAGGGACAGTACCGAAGCTTTCTTT. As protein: CASSRDSTEAFF.

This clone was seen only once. The CDR3 reads CACRDRGHLKGGYTF. In nucleotides, the CDR3 is TGTGCCTGCCGGGACAGGGGGCACCTTAAAGGGGGCTACACCTTC. This chain uses TRBV30 with TRBJ1-2; 12 positions match TRBD1. CDR3 length: 15 amino acids. Germline V CDR1 and CDR2: GTSNPN, SVGIG (reference sequence). The V and J ends lost 6 bases and 8 bases, in that order; junction bases with no gene match: 13.

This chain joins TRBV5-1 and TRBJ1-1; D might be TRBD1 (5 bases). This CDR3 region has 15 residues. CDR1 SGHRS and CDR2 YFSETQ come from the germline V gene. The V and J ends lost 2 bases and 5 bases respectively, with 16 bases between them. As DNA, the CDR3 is TGCGCCAGCAGCTTCGAAGGTAGCAGGGCAACTGAAGCTTTCTTT. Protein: CASSFEGSRATEAFF.

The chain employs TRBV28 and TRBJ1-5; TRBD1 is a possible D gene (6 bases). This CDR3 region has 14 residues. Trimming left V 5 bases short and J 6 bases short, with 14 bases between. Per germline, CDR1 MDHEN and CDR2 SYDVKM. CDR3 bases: TGTGCCAGCAGTCCCCAGGGGCCCCCTCAGCCCCAGCATTTT. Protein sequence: CASSPQGPPQPQHF.

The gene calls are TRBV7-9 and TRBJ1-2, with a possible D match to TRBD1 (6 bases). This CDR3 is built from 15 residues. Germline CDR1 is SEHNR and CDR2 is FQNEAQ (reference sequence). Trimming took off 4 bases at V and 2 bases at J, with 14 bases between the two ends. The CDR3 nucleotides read TGTGCCAGCAGCTACCCGAGTGGACAGAACTATGGCTACACCTTC. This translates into CASSYPSGQNYGYTF.

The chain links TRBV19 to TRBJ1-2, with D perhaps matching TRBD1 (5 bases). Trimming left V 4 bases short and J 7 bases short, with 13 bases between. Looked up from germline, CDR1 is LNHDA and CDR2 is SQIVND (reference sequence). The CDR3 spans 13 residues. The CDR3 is CASSTETRGGYTF. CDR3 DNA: TGTGCCAGTAGTACAGAAACGAGGGGTGGCTACACCTTC.

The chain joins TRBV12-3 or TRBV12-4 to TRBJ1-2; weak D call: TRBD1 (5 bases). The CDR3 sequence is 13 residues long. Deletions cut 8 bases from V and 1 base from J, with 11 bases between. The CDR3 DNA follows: TGTGCCAGCCGGGACTCATTTAACTATGGCTACACCTTC. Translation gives CASRDSFNYGYTF.

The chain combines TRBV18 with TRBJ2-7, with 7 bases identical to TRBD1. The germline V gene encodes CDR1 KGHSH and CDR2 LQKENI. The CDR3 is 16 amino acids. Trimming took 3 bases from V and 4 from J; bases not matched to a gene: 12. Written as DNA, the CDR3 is TGTGCCAGCTCACCTCGGGACAGTTCGGGTTTATACGAGCAGTACTTC. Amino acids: CASSPRDSSGLYEQYF.

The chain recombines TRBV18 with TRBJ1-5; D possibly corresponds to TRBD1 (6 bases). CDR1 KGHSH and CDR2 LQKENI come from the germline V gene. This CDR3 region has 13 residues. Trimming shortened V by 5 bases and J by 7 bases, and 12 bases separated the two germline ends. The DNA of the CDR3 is TGTGCCAGCTCAGCAGGGAGGGGGCAGCCCCAGCATTTT. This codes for CASSAGRGQPQHF.

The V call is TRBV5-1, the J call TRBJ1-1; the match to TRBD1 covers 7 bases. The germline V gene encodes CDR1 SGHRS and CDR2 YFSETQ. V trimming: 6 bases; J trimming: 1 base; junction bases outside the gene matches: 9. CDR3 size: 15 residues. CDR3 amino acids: CASMQRQGGNTEAFF. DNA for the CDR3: TGCGCCAGCATGCAAAGACAGGGAGGGAACACTGAAGCTTTCTTT.

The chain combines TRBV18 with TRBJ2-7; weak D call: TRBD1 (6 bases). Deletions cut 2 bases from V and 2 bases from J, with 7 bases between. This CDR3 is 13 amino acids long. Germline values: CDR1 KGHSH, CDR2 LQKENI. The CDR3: CASSPNRAYEQYF. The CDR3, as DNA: TGTGCCAGCTCACCAAACAGGGCCTACGAGCAGTACTTC.